Listed below are T cell receptor beta chains from one sample, sequenced in a study of blood T cells in healthy people across ages. One entry per CDR3 protein results from TCRdb running MiXCR on the 5' RACE reads. The table includes approximately 1.5 million distinct CDR3 sequences, 30% to 35% detected once. Sequences were obtained from blood. These TCRs come from a woman aged 25 to 39 in good health. Both conserved end residues are part of each CDR3. Fields, in order: clone size, D gene, J gene, V gene, CDR3 DNA, CDR3 protein. A D gene is named only where the DNA matches it firmly. Clone size, where shown, is once, few, many, or a class for clones that have expanded.

size: .
D: .
J: TRBJ2-1
V: TRBV20-1
DNA: TGCAGTGCCTACGTGCATGAGCAGTTCTTC
CDR3: CSAYVHEQFF

size: .
D: .
J: TRBJ2-5
V: TRBV3-1
DNA: TGTGCCAGCAGCCAACAAGGGGGGAGCGGTCAGTACTTC
CDR3: CASSQQGGSGQYF

size: few
D: .
J: TRBJ2-1
V: TRBV29-1
DNA: TGCAGCGTTGCCCCGTACAATGAGCAGTTCTTC
CDR3: CSVAPYNEQFF

size: .
D: TRBD2
J: TRBJ2-2
V: TRBV5-5
DNA: TGTGCCACCCAGTCCCGCGGTGGGGCGGGAGGAGCCGGGGAGCTGTTTTTT
CDR3: CATQSRGGAGGAGELFF

size: many
D: .
J: TRBJ1-2
V: TRBV18
DNA: TGTGCCAGCTCACCATCCAGGGACCTCTATGGCTACACCTTC
CDR3: CASSPSRDLYGYTF

size: .
D: .
J: TRBJ2-3
V: TRBV20-1
DNA: TGCAGTGCCCACCAGGGAACGGCAGGTACGCAGTATTTT
CDR3: CSAHQGTAGTQYF

size: few
D: TRBD2
J: TRBJ2-1
V: TRBV20-1
DNA: TGCAGTGCTGGACTAGGCGGAGTCTACAATGAGCAGTTCTTC
CDR3: CSAGLGGVYNEQFF

size: .
D: .
J: TRBJ2-2
V: TRBV15
DNA: TGTGCCACCAGCAGAGATCTGACCGGGGAGCTGTTTTTT
CDR3: CATSRDLTGELFF

size: many
D: .
J: TRBJ2-1
V: TRBV7-9
DNA: TGTGCCAGCAGCTTTGGCACGCAGACTGAGCAGTTCTTC
CDR3: CASSFGTQTEQFF

size: few
D: .
J: TRBJ2-2
V: TRBV4-1
DNA: TGCGCCAGCAGCCAGTCTCCATCCGGTCGCGCGGCCACCGGGGAGCTGTTTTTT
CDR3: CASSQSPSGRAATGELFF

size: .
D: .
J: TRBJ2-7
V: TRBV25-1
DNA: TGTGCCAGCACGAGGGGACGCGAGCAGTACTTC
CDR3: CASTRGREQYF

size: few
D: .
J: TRBJ1-2
V: TRBV4-1
DNA: TGCGCCCGCAGCCAACAGTTTCCCGGACCCCTACGAAATGGCTACACCTTC
CDR3: CARSQQFPGPLRNGYTF

size: .
D: .
J: TRBJ1-2
V: TRBV3-1
DNA: TGTGCCAGCAGCCAAGGGGCGGGGACGCTAAATTATGGCTACACCTTC
CDR3: CASSQGAGTLNYGYTF

size: .
D: TRBD1
J: TRBJ2-7
V: TRBV11-2
DNA: TGTGCCAGCAGCTTAGATTTCGGACAGGGATCCTACGAGCAGTACTTC
CDR3: CASSLDFGQGSYEQYF

size: .
D: .
J: TRBJ2-5
V: TRBV20-1
DNA: TGCAGTGCTAGAGAATCCCTAGGCGAGACCCAGTACTTC
CDR3: CSARESLGETQYF

size: .
D: TRBD1
J: TRBJ1-2
V: TRBV3-1
DNA: TGTGCCTGGAGCGGATTGCCGGGACAGGCTAACTATGGCTACACCTTC
CDR3: CAWSGLPGQANYGYTF

size: .
D: .
J: TRBJ2-1
V: TRBV11-1
DNA: TGTGCCAGCAGCTTAGTTGATGGACAGCCCAATGAGCAGTTCTTC
CDR3: CASSLVDGQPNEQFF